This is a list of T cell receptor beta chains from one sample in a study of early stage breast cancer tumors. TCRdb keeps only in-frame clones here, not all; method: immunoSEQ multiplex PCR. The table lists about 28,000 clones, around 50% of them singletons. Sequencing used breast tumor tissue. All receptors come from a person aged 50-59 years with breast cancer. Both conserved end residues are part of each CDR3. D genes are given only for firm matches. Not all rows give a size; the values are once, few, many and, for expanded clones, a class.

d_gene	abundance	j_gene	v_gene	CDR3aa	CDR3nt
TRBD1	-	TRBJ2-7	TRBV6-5	CASRRQGSSYEQYF	TGTGCCAGCAGAAGACAGGGGTCCTCCTACGAGCAGTACTTC
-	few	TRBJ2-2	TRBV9	CASSYRHNTGELFF	TGTGCCAGCAGTTACCGACACAACACCGGGGAGCTGTTTTTT
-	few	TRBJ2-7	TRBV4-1	CASSPSGNEQYF	TGCGCCAGCAGCCCCTCGGGAAACGAGCAGTACTTC
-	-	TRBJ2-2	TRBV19	CASSMTANTGELFF	TGTGCCAGTAGTATGACAGCGAACACCGGGGAGCTGTTTTTT
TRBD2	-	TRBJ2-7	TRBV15	CATSRGSGRYEQYF	TGTGCCACCAGCAGAGGGAGCGGGAGGTACGAGCAGTACTTC
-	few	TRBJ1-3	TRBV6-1	CASSQEGNSGNTIYF	TGTGCCAGCAGTCAGGAGGGGAACAGTGGAAACACCATATATTTT
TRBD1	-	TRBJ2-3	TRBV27	CASRQGFSSTDTQYF	TGTGCCAGCAGACAGGGGTTTTCTAGCACAGATACGCAGTATTTT
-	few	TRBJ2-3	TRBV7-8	CASSKGGGPTDTQYF	TGTGCCAGCAGTAAGGGGGGAGGACCCACAGATACGCAGTATTTT
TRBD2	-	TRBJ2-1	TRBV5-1	CASSLETSGRTEQFF	TGCGCCAGCAGCTTGGAGACTAGCGGGAGGACTGAGCAGTTCTTC
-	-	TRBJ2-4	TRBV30	CAWERDQRDIQYF	TGTGCCTGGGAAAGGGACCAGAGGGACATTCAGTACTTC
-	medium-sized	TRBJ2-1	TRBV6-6	CASSYVEQFF	TGTGCCAGCAGTTACGTTGAGCAGTTCTTC
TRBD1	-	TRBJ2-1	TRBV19	CASSQPGQGFTNEQFF	TGTGCCAGTAGTCAACCCGGACAGGGCTTTACAAATGAGCAGTTCTTC
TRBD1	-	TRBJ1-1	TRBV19	CASRTPTTGQNTEAFF	TGTGCCAGTCGAACTCCAACGACAGGGCAGAACACTGAAGCTTTCTTT
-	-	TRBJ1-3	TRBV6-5	CASGQGATGNTIYF	TGTGCCAGCGGGCAGGGTGCCACTGGAAACACCATATATTTT
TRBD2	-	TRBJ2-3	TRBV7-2	CASSLDRLAPQYF	TGTGCCAGCAGCTTAGATCGACTAGCGCCGCAGTATTTT
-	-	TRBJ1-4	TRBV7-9	CASSYTGREKLFF	TGTGCCAGCAGCTACACAGGGAGGGAAAAACTGTTTTTT
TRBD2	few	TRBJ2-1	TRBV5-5	CASSLGGENEQFF	TGTGCCAGCAGCCTCGGGGGGGAGAATGAGCAGTTCTTC
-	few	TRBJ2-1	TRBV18	CASSRDLSSYNEQFF	TGTGCCAGCTCCCGGGACTTGAGCTCCTACAATGAGCAGTTCTTC
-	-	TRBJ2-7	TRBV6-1	CASSEGTYEQYF	TGTGCCAGCAGTGAAGGGACCTACGAGCAGTACTTC
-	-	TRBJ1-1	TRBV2	CASSLSRTENTEAFF	TGTGCCAGCAGTTTGAGTAGGACAGAGAACACTGAAGCTTTCTTT
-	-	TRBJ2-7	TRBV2	CASRLEQGRAYEQYF	TGTGCCAGCAGGCTTGAACAGGGAAGGGCCTACGAGCAGTACTTC
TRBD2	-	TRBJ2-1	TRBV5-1	CASSLGGTSGADEQFF	TGCGCCAGCAGCCTAGGAGGGACTAGCGGTGCGGATGAGCAGTTCTTC
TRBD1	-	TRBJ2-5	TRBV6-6	CASIQGQGRGQKTQYF	TGTGCCAGCATCCAAGGGCAGGGTCGGGGACAGAAGACCCAGTACTTC
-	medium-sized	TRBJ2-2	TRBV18	CASSPASANTGELFF	TGTGCCAGCTCACCGGCCAGCGCCAACACCGGGGAGCTGTTTTTT
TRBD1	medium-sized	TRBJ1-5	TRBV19	CASSIYRDSRQPQHF	TGTGCCAGTAGTATCTACCGGGACAGTCGTCAGCCCCAGCATTTT
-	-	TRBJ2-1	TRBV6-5	CASKKGSGQFF	TGTGCCAGCAAAAAAGGGAGTGGGCAGTTCTTC
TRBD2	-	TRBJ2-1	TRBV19	CASRAGGRTYNEQFF	TGTGCCAGCAGAGCGGGCGGGAGGACCTACAATGAGCAGTTCTTC
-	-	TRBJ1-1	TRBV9	CASSLTGNTEAFF	TGTGCCAGCAGCCTGACCGGGAACACTGAAGCTTTCTTT
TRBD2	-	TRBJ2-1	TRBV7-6	CASSLSGTSGLKVNEQFF	TGTGCCAGCAGCCTCTCCGGGACTAGCGGTCTAAAAGTAAATGAGCAGTTCTTC